This TCR beta chain was recovered during a study of T-cell memory formation after mild COVID-19. As to this clonotype: One junction end disagrees with the germline gene, perhaps due to a read error.

Amplification by 5'RACE using constant-segment primers produced TCR alpha and TCR beta cDNA libraries that carried sample barcodes and UMIs. TCRdb called the 5' RACE reads again in MiXCR, with one record for every CDR3 protein. The table includes about 400,000 distinct CDR3 sequences, less than 25% detected once. Specimen: PBMCs or a T cell subset sorted from them (not recorded which). This receptor was obtained from an adult woman who had mild COVID-19 (a few samples of this study predate the infection). Cell type and time point are not known.

CDR3 sequence reads: CSSSGQITDTQYF. The CDR3 nucleotides are TGCAGTTCTAGCGGGCAGATCACAGATACGCAGTATTTT. The chain employs TRBV20-1 and TRBJ2-3; TRBD2 agrees at 8 bases. Germline-derived CDR1 and CDR2 are DFQATT and SNEGSKA (reference sequence). This CDR3 is 13 amino acids long.